The next 6 T cell receptor beta chains were all read from a single sample in a study of CD8 T cells in Susac syndrome. RNA in amounts of roughly 0.5 to 1 ug was reverse transcribed with random hexamers. TCRdb redid the calling of the immunoSEQ multiplex PCR reads with MiXCR, one entry per CDR3 protein. The sample shows about 180,000 distinct CDR3 sequences, approximately 95% of them seen only once. The specimen was CD8+ T cells from PBMCs. The receptor set was obtained from a human donor with multiple sclerosis.

The V and J genes are TRBV15 and TRBJ2-1; unclear D gene. Deletions cut 0 bases from V and 8 bases from J, with 2 bases between. Per germline, CDR1 LNHNV and CDR2 YYDKDF (reference sequence). The CDR3 runs to 11 residues. The CDR3 loop is CATSRDDEQFF. The CDR3 DNA reads as TGTGCCACCAGCAGAGACGATGAGCAGTTCTTC.

The chain carries TRBV5-1 and TRBJ2-1; no firm D call. CDR3 length: 12 amino acids. The germline V gene has CDR1 SGHRS and CDR2 YFSETQ. V was clipped by 5 bases and J by 3 bases, with 6 bases between them. This CDR3 is CASRTGYNEQFF. In DNA form, the CDR3 reads TGCGCCAGCAGGACGGGCTACAATGAGCAGTTCTTC.

This chain connects TRBV4-1 to TRBJ1-2, with a possible D match to TRBD1 (6 bases). Trimming cost V 4 bases and J 7 bases, with 19 bases left between them. Germline V gene lookup returns CDR1 MGHRA and CDR2 YSYEKL. CDR3 length: 15 residues. The CDR3 bases are TGCGCCAGCAGCCTTCTCCTAGGGGGAGTAAGTGGCTACACCTTC. It translates to CASSLLLGGVSGYTF.

The genes are TRBV7-9 and TRBJ2-1; D is possibly TRBD2 (5 bases). This CDR3 is built from 14 residues. Germline lookup yields CDR1 SEHNR and CDR2 FQNEAQ (reference sequence). V lost 1 base to trimming and J lost 5 bases, with 9 bases between them. The CDR3 DNA sequence: TGTGCCAGCAGCTTAGATGACTACCACAATGAGCAGTTCTTC. Protein sequence: CASSLDDYHNEQFF.

The chain links TRBV29-1 to TRBJ2-7, with TRBD1 identical over 10 bases. V gave up 7 bases and J gave up 3 bases; unmatched junction bases: 15. CDR1 SQVTM and CDR2 ANQGSEA come from the germline V gene. This CDR3 has 16 residues. CDR3 coding DNA: TGCAGCGCCGTTGGCCCGCTGACAGGGGGCCTCTACGAGCAGTACTTC. Translating it yields CSAVGPLTGGLYEQYF.

The CDR3 spells CASSRLAGGLNEQFF. DNA for the CDR3: TGTGCCAGCAGTCGACTAGCGGGAGGGTTAAATGAGCAGTTCTTC. The chain combines TRBV28 with TRBJ2-1, with 14 bases identical to TRBD2. With V trimmed by 5 bases and J by 7 bases, 4 bases remained unmatched. This CDR3 comprises 15 residues. The V gene's germline CDR1 is MDHEN and CDR2 SYDVKM.